Sequencing of this TCR beta chain was carried out in a study of technical replicates of blood from a few donors. Data came from immunoSEQ multiplex PCR; TCRdb stores just in-frame clones and leaves some out. Of about 76,000 clones in the sample, roughly 94% were seen once. The germline V gene has CDR1 MNHEY and CDR2 SMNVEV (reference sequence). V lost 5 bases, J lost 6 bases, and 6 bases stayed unmatched. This CDR3 has 14 amino acids. V is TRBV27 and J is TRBJ2-2, with 7 bases lining up with TRBD1. The clonotype comes from a human donor in good health. The sequencing sample was made of T cells isolated from PBMCs. CDR3 loop: CASSPSTGPGELFF. For the CDR3, the DNA is TGTGCCAGCAGTCCCTCGACAGGGCCCGGGGAGCTGTTTTTT.